This T cell receptor (beta chain) was recovered during a study of radiotherapy plus CTLA-4 blockade in lung cancer. Produced via immunoSEQ multiplex PCR; TCRdb's table is partial and in-frame only. The table includes more than 65,000 clones, 83% detected once. This clone has just one count. In the same sample, other DNA sequences code for this CDR3. The V gene lost 7 bases and the J gene lost 3 bases, with 14 bases spanning the gap. CDR3 length equals 14 residues. Per the germline V gene, CDR1 is SGDLS and CDR2 is YYNGEE. This chain joins TRBV9 and TRBJ2-1, with a tentative D call TRBD2 (5 bases). This TCR derives from a human donor with non-small cell lung cancer who had stable disease on radiotherapy plus ipilimumab. Sample: peripheral blood, taken from a patient treated with radiotherapy plus ipilimumab. The CDR3 DNA follows: TGTGCCAGCGGCGGAGCGGTAGACTACAATGAGCAGTTCTTC. This codes for CASGGAVDYNEQFF.